A selection of T cell receptor beta chains follows, all from one sample in a study of T cell changes during pregnancy in multiple sclerosis. Using immunoSEQ multiplex PCR, the repertoire was profiled, and TCRdb retains in-frame clones only, with some absent. The table has about 42,000 clones, about nine tenths seen once. Sample: CD4+ T cells from peripheral blood mononuclear cells, taken in the second trimester of pregnancy. These receptors came from a female donor with multiple sclerosis, enrolled in a pregnancy study. Each CDR3 is given with its conserved first and last residue. A D gene is named only where the DNA matches it firmly. Part of the rows lack a size; the others show once, few, many or a class for expanded clones.

. . TRBJ2-7 TRBV2 CASSPDYAASYEQYF TGTGCCAGCAGCCCCGACTACGCGGCCTCCTACGAGCAGTACTTC
. . TRBJ1-6 TRBV5-1 CASKESVNSPLHF TGCGCCAGCAAGGAGTCGGTAAATTCACCCCTCCACTTT
. . TRBJ2-1 TRBV9 CASSLDSGDGTYNEQFF TGTGCCAGCAGCTTGGACTCCGGGGATGGAACCTACAATGAGCAGTTCTTC
TRBD1 . TRBJ2-5 TRBV19 CASSTVGTAAETQYF TGTGCCAGTAGTACCGTTGGGACAGCAGCCGAGACCCAGTACTTC
. . TRBJ2-2 TRBV7-2 CASSLSGDAGELFF TGTGCCAGCAGCTTATCGGGGGACGCCGGGGAGCTGTTTTTT
. . TRBJ2-1 TRBV6-6 CASSYQGSYNEQFF TGTGCCAGCAGTTACCAGGGCTCCTACAATGAGCAGTTCTTC
. . TRBJ2-1 TRBV2 CASSLKESSYNEQFF TGTGCCAGCAGTCTCAAAGAGAGCTCCTACAATGAGCAGTTCTTC
. . TRBJ2-7 TRBV6-4 CASSSGAGYEQYF TGTGCCAGCAGTTCGGGAGCGGGTTACGAGCAGTACTTC
. . TRBJ2-1 TRBV6-6 CQAGEQFF TGTCAAGCCGGTGAGCAGTTCTTC
. . TRBJ1-2 TRBV7-9 CASSTRAGGGYGYTF TGTGCCAGCAGCACCCGGGCGGGTGGCGGCTATGGCTACACCTTC
. . TRBJ1-5 TRBV2 CASSSRTASNQPQHF TGTGCCAGCAGTTCACGGACAGCCAGCAATCAGCCCCAGCATTTT
TRBD2 . TRBJ2-5 TRBV6-1 CASSELFGSGRPQETQYF TGTGCCAGCAGTGAATTATTTGGTAGCGGGAGGCCTCAAGAGACCCAGTACTTC
TRBD1 . TRBJ1-5 TRBV7-2 CASSLAGQGNQPQHF TGTGCCAGCAGCTTAGCCGGACAGGGGAATCAGCCCCAGCATTTT
. . TRBJ1-2 TRBV7-2 CASSQPSPRQRGYTF TGCGCCAGCAGCCAACCATCCCCCCGCCAGAGGGGCTACACCTTC
TRBD2 . TRBJ2-3 TRBV27 CASSALRLAGRADTQYF TGTGCCAGCAGTGCCTTAAGACTAGCGGGAAGGGCAGATACGCAGTATTTT
. once TRBJ1-1 TRBV27 CASSLSKRNTEAFF TGTGCCAGCAGTTTATCGAAGCGGAACACTGAAGCTTTCTTT
. . TRBJ2-1 TRBV4-3 CASSGSVGLAAFNEQFF TGCGCCAGCAGCGGATCCGTAGGATTAGCGGCATTCAATGAGCAGTTCTTC
. . TRBJ2-3 TRBV5-4 CASSTPGAKSTDTQYF TGTGCCAGCAGTACGCCGGGAGCCAAGAGCACAGATACGCAGTATTTT
TRBD1 few TRBJ1-2 TRBV27 CASSLNTGTGGGYTF TGTGCCAGCAGTTTGAACACCGGGACAGGGGGCGGCTACACCTTC
TRBD2 . TRBJ2-2 TRBV29-1 CSASEAGAYTGELFF TGCAGCGCCAGCGAGGCGGGAGCGTACACCGGGGAGCTGTTTTTT
. . TRBJ2-5 TRBV29-1 CSVGRGGETQYF TGCAGCGTTGGAAGGGGGGGGGAGACCCAGTACTTC
. . TRBJ1-3 TRBV5-1 CASSLWGAGNTIYF TGCGCCAGCAGCTTGTGGGGGGCTGGAAACACCATATATTTT
. . TRBJ1-1 TRBV7-8 CASSLTGFEAFF TGTGCCAGCAGCTTAACGGGATTCGAAGCTTTCTTT
. . TRBJ2-7 TRBV4-1 CASSQVLPGSYEQYF TGCGCCAGCAGCCAAGTGTTGCCAGGAAGCTACGAGCAGTACTTC
TRBD2 . TRBJ2-1 TRBV11-3 CASSRSLAGGFGEQFF TGTGCCAGCAGCCGCTCATTGGCGGGAGGTTTCGGTGAGCAGTTCTTC
. . TRBJ2-1 TRBV5-4 CASSLGTNYNEQFF TGTGCCAGCAGCTTGGGGACTAACTACAATGAGCAGTTCTTC
. . TRBJ1-2 TRBV7-2 CASSYNRGQNYGYTF TGTGCCAGCAGCTACAACCGCGGACAGAACTATGGCTACACCTTC
. . TRBJ2-1 TRBV7-2 CASSVGTRGHNEQFF TGTGCCAGCAGCGTCGGGACTAGGGGGCACAATGAGCAGTTCTTC
. . TRBJ2-7 TRBV28 CASSLSGQGGDEQYF TGTGCCAGCAGTTTATCGGGACAAGGAGGCGACGAGCAGTACTTC
. . TRBJ2-7 TRBV15 CATSSDRSSYEQYF TGTGCCACCAGCTCCGACAGAAGCTCCTACGAGCAGTACTTC
TRBD1 . TRBJ1-2 TRBV27 CASQPTGGQDYGYTF TGTGCCAGCCAACCTACAGGGGGGCAGGACTATGGCTACACCTTC
TRBD2 . TRBJ2-1 TRBV7-3 CASSAGLAGNNEQFF TGTGCCAGCAGCGCCGGACTAGCGGGGAACAATGAGCAGTTCTTC
. . TRBJ2-7 TRBV6-1 CASSEFRPGVVSEQYF TGTGCCAGCAGTGAATTTCGGCCGGGAGTGGTATCCGAGCAGTACTTC
. . TRBJ2-2 TRBV10-1 CASSLGERGYSTGELFF TGCGCCAGCAGCCTGGGGGAAAGGGGGTATTCCACCGGGGAGCTGTTTTTT
TRBD2 . TRBJ2-7 TRBV5-6 CASSLGLETYEQYF TGTGCCAGCAGCTTAGGACTAGAAACCTACGAGCAGTACTTC